Listed here are 12 T cell receptor beta chains from one sample, sequenced in a study of blood T cells in healthy people across ages. The second PCR ran about 6 to 12 cycles with a sample-barcoded 5' primer and J-beta primers. TCRdb itself ran the 5' RACE reads through MiXCR, one entry per CDR3 protein. The sample lists approximately 1,700,000 distinct CDR3 sequences, about two fifths occurring once. The material sequenced was blood. All receptors come from a human donor in good health.

As for this clonotype: Because the CDR3's place on the DNA is in doubt, the DNA is left out and the CDR3 is given as listed by TCRdb. This chain joins TRBV29-1 and TRBJ1-2. The CDR3 spans 11 amino acids, including both terminal residues. Germline V CDR1 and CDR2: SQVTM, ANQGSEA. CDR3 sequence: CSAYICLGYTF.

This chain uses TRBV20-1 with TRBJ1-4; D is possibly TRBD1 (6 bases). V shed 5 bases and J shed 2 bases, with 18 bases lying between them. Germline V gene sequence: CDR1 DFQATT, CDR2 SNEGSKA (reference sequence). The CDR3 is made up of 16 amino acids. The CDR3 coding sequence is TGCAGTGCTCCCCGAATGGACAGTATTACTAATGAAAAACTGTTTTTT. Protein: CSAPRMDSITNEKLFF.

This chain connects TRBV5-1 to TRBJ2-1; D is unclear. The CDR3 covers 17 residues. Between the trimmed V and J ends, which lost 4 bases and 1 base, there was a span of 18 bases. Germline loops: CDR1 SGHRS, CDR2 YFSETQ. CDR3 DNA sequence: TGCGCCAGCAGCACCCAGACCCGAGGCATGTCCTACAATGAGCAGTTCTTC. It translates to CASSTQTRGMSYNEQFF.

The chain employs TRBV27 and TRBJ2-3, with D perhaps TRBD1 (6 bases). Trimming removed 5 bases at V and 2 bases at J, with 17 bases between. The germline V gene encodes CDR1 MNHEY and CDR2 SMNVEV (reference sequence). This CDR3 has 16 amino acids. The CDR3 bases are TGTGCCAGCAGTCCCTCAGCAGGGGCCTTCACAGATACGCAGTATTTT. Its translation is CASSPSAGAFTDTQYF.

The V call is TRBV20-1, the J call TRBJ1-6; D call uncertain. This CDR3 comprises 14 residues. Per the germline V gene, CDR1 is DFQATT and CDR2 is SNEGSKA (reference sequence). V shed 0 bases and J shed 8 bases, with 11 bases lying between them. CDR3 nucleotide sequence: TGCAGTGCTAGAGATCCGGGAATAGATTCACCCCTCCACTTT. Protein product: CSARDPGIDSPLHF.

This clonotype was seen once. The V gene is TRBV2, the J gene TRBJ1-1, with TRBD1 identical over 8 bases. Per germline, CDR1 SNHLY and CDR2 FYNNEI. V was clipped by 6 bases and J by 3 bases; unmatched bases: 6. The CDR3 runs 14 residues. The CDR3 bases are TGTGCCAGCAGATTGACAGGGGATGACACTGAAGCTTTCTTT. It specifies CASRLTGDDTEAFF.

This clonotype has just a few counts. The chain joins TRBV7-3 to TRBJ2-4; 7 positions agree with TRBD2. This CDR3 has 16 amino acids. The V gene's germline CDR1 is SGHTA and CDR2 FQGTGA. With V trimmed by 3 bases and J by 3 bases, 8 bases remained unmatched. The CDR3 is CASSFWVWGGKNIQYF. The CDR3 coding sequence is TGTGCCAGCAGCTTCTGGGTCTGGGGGGGCAAAAACATTCAGTACTTC.

This chain uses TRBV7-2 with TRBJ1-2, with TRBD1 matching over 7 bases. V was pared by 5 bases and J by 4 bases, with 4 bases of the junction left unmatched. Per the germline V gene, CDR1 is SGHTA and CDR2 is FQGNSA. The CDR3 runs to 13 residues. The CDR3 nucleotides read TGTGCCAGCAGCGCCCGACAGGGCTATGGCTACACCTTC. Translating gives CASSARQGYGYTF.

This chain uses TRBV20-1 with TRBJ2-3; TRBD1 agrees at 7 bases. The ends lost 4 bases at V and 13 bases at J; junction bases unmatched: 17. This CDR3 comprises 14 residues. The germline V gene has CDR1 DFQATT and CDR2 SNEGSKA (reference sequence). CDR3 protein: CSAKRGHHKPAKYF. In nucleotides, the CDR3 is TGCAGTGCTAAGAGGGGGCACCATAAACCAGCAAAGTATTTT.

The sample holds a few counts of this clonotype. CDR3 in amino acids: CASSEYFTIQETQYF. The DNA of the CDR3 is TGTGCCAGCAGTGAATATTTCACTATCCAAGAGACCCAGTACTTC. This chain uses TRBV25-1 with TRBJ2-5; D not certain. V was cut by 0 bases and J by 1 base, with 9 bases left in between. Germline V gene data show CDR1 as MGHDK and CDR2 as SYGVNS. The CDR3 has 15 amino acids.

This clonotype was detected once. The CDR3 DNA reads as TGTACTACTGGGGGACTAGCAAGTGAGACCCAGTACTTC. Translated, it gives CTTGGLASETQYF. The V and J genes are TRBV6-1 and TRBJ2-5; 9 bases are shared with TRBD2. The CDR3 totals 13 residues. Germline CDR1 is MNHNS and CDR2 is SASEGT.

The chain joins TRBV18 to TRBJ1-2; 9 bases map to TRBD1. With V trimmed by 4 bases and J by 8 bases, 11 bases remained unmatched. Germline assignment: CDR1 KGHSH and CDR2 LQKENI. This CDR3 comprises 15 residues. The CDR3 here is CASSLETWTGDGYTF. The CDR3 DNA sequence: TGTGCCAGCTCACTGGAGACATGGACAGGGGACGGCTACACCTTC.